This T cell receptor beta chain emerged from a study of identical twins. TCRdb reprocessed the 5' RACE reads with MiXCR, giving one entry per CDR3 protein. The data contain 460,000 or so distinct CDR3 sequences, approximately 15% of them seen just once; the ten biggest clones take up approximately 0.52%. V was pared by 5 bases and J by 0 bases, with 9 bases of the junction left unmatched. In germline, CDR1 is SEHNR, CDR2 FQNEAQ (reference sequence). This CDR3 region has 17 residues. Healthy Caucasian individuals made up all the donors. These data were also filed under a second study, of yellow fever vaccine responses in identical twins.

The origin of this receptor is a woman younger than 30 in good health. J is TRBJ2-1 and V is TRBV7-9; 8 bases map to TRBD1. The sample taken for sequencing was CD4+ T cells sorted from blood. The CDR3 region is CASSQSPDRGSYNEQFF. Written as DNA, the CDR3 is TGTGCCAGCAGCCAAAGTCCAGACAGGGGCTCCTACAATGAGCAGTTCTTC.